Each of the 18 T cell receptor beta chains below was sequenced from the same sample in a study of blood T cells in healthy people across ages. Combining a sample-barcoded 5' primer with a J-beta primer mix, a second PCR ran for roughly 7 to 11 cycles. TCRdb used MiXCR to reprocess the 5' RACE reads, holding one entry per CDR3 protein. The repertoire holds around 1,500,000 distinct CDR3 sequences, with 28% as singletons. The specimen was blood. The receptors come from a woman in her 30s in good health.

This clonotype occurred a few times. The chain links TRBV6-6 to TRBJ2-1, with 10 bases lining up with TRBD1. V shed 6 bases, J shed 8 bases, and the junction held 10 bases outside the gene matches. The germline gives CDR1 MNHNY, CDR2 SVGAGI (reference sequence). The CDR3 loop spans 15 amino acids. Written as DNA, the CDR3 is TGTGCCAGCAGAACGGGACAGGGGATAATGGATGAGCAGTTCTTC. It specifies CASRTGQGIMDEQFF.

This clonotype was recorded many times. Compared with germline, one end of the junction differs, possibly owing to a read error. CDR3 bases: TGTAGCGCCGGGACAGACCCAAAAGACATTCAGTACTTC. Its protein product is CSAGTDPKDIQYF. The rearrangement links TRBV29-1 to TRBJ2-4, with 7 bases fitting TRBD1. The CDR3 runs 13 residues. Germline-derived CDR1 and CDR2 are SQVTM and ANQGSEA.

The CDR3 loop reads CSARGGGDMAYNEQYF. CDR3 nucleotide sequence: TGCAGTGCTAGAGGGGGAGGGGATATGGCCTACAATGAGCAGTACTTC. The V gene is TRBV20-1, the J gene TRBJ2-1; 7 nucleotides align to TRBD2. The DNA end favors TRBJ2-7, so the J call may be wrong. There are 16 residues in the CDR3. CDR1 is DFQATT and CDR2 is SNEGSKA in the germline V gene (reference sequence).

The rearrangement links TRBV20-1 to TRBJ2-5; possible D gene TRBD2, 5 bases. This CDR3 has 13 residues. Germline V gives CDR1 DFQATT, CDR2 SNEGSKA (reference sequence). V shed 0 bases and J shed 11 bases, with 16 bases lying between them. DNA of the CDR3: TGCAGTGCTAGAGATCCCAGGCCGGGCGGGCAGTACTTC. The encoded protein is CSARDPRPGGQYF.

This clonotype appeared many times. V and J are TRBV7-2 and TRBJ2-7; maybe TRBD1 (6 bases). The germline V gene has CDR1 SGHTA and CDR2 FQGNSA. This CDR3 region has 16 residues. V was pared by 0 bases and J by 3 bases, with 15 bases between. The CDR3 protein is CASSLAGASRYYEQYF. The CDR3 coding sequence is TGTGCCAGCAGCTTAGCGGGGGCTAGCAGATACTACGAGCAGTACTTC.

In its sample, this clonotype was seen many times. The chain employs TRBV2 and TRBJ2-1, with 15 bases matching TRBD2. The CDR3 is made up of 17 amino acids. V shed 5 bases, J shed 1 base, and the junction held 3 bases outside the gene matches. Germline V gives CDR1 SNHLY, CDR2 FYNNEI. CDR3 in amino acids: CASSPGLAGGSYNEQFF. The CDR3 region has the DNA TGTGCCAGCAGTCCGGGACTAGCGGGGGGATCCTACAATGAGCAGTTCTTC. Together with reference TRBV2 and TRBJ2-1, the CDR3 gives the full variable domain: EPEVTQTPSHQVTQMGQEVILRCVPISNHLYFYWYRQILGQKVEFLVSFYNNEISEKSEIFDDQFSVERPDGSNFTLKIRSTKLEDSAMYFCASSPGLAGGSYNEQFFGPGTRLTVL.

This clonotype was recorded many times. The chain is built from TRBV4-1 and TRBJ2-5; TRBD2 matches 8 bases. The CDR3 totals 15 residues. Germline assignment: CDR1 MGHRA and CDR2 YSYEKL. Trimming at V came to 0 bases and at J to 4 bases, leaving 4 bases not matched to a gene. CDR3 nucleotides: TGCGCCAGCAGCCAAGATGGCCGGGGGGGAGAGACCCAGTACTTC. Residues: CASSQDGRGGETQYF.

This clonotype was seen repeatedly, ten times or more. The J gene is TRBJ2-5, the V gene TRBV6-5, with TRBD1 as a possible D gene (5 bases). Germline values: CDR1 MNHEY, CDR2 SVGAGI. There are 13 residues in the CDR3. The germline V and J ends were trimmed by 3 bases and 7 bases, with 12 bases remaining between them. Here the CDR3 DNA reads TGTGCCAGCAGTTATGGGTATAGGGGGACCCAGTACTTC. Protein product: CASSYGYRGTQYF.

This clonotype was seen a few times. The CDR3 region has the DNA TGTGCCAGCAGCTCCGAAGGAGCCATTAGCACAGATACGCAGTATTTT. Amino acids: CASSSEGAISTDTQYF. The V gene is TRBV11-2, the J gene TRBJ2-3; D is ambiguous. CDR1 SGHAT and CDR2 FQNNGV come from the germline V gene. The CDR3 spans 16 residues. The germline V and J ends were trimmed by 4 bases and 0 bases, with 14 bases remaining between them.

This chain joins TRBV27 and TRBJ2-7; 11 nucleotides agree with TRBD2. The germline CDR1 and CDR2 sequences are MNHEY and SMNVEV (reference sequence). The CDR3 totals 13 residues. The trim removed 8 bases at V and 6 bases at J, leaving 6 bases unmatched. The CDR3 DNA is TGTGCCAGCGGGCGACTAGCGGGAAGCGAGCAGTACTTC. Protein product: CASGRLAGSEQYF.

Only a few counts were recorded for this clonotype. The genes are TRBV7-2 and TRBJ2-5, with TRBD1 matching 7 bases. The CDR3 has 14 residues. Germline-derived CDR1 and CDR2 are SGHTA and FQGNSA. V dropped 4 bases and J dropped 1; count of bases not matched to a gene: 3. CDR3 sequence: CASSYRTGQETQYF. Written as DNA, the CDR3 is TGTGCCAGCAGCTACAGGACAGGCCAAGAGACCCAGTACTTC.

This clonotype turned up a few times. The rearrangement joins TRBV20-1 to TRBJ2-5; tentatively, D is TRBD2 (6 bases). This CDR3 contains 14 residues. CDR1 is DFQATT and CDR2 is SNEGSKA in the germline V gene (reference sequence). Between the trimmed V and J ends, which lost 7 bases and 4 bases, there was a span of 19 bases. CDR3 nucleotide sequence: TGCAGTGGGCGCGGGACGACTCCCAGAGAGACCCAGTACTTC. Protein product: CSGRGTTPRETQYF.

The chain is built from TRBV7-2 and TRBJ2-7; D possibly corresponds to TRBD1 (5 bases). Deletions cut 8 bases from V and 3 bases from J, with 17 bases between. CDR1 and CDR2 from the germline V gene are SGHTA and FQGNSA. This CDR3 is built from 14 residues. CDR3 nucleotide sequence: TGTGCCAGCGCCCGGCAGGACAAACACTACGAGCAGTACTTC. Protein: CASARQDKHYEQYF. The full variable domain, in which reference TRBV7-2 and TRBJ2-7 provide the parts outside the CDR3, is GAGVSQSPSNKVTEKGKDVELRCDPISGHTALYWYRQSLGQGLEFLIYFQGNSAPDKSGLPSDRFSAERTGGSVSTLTIQRTQQEDSAVYLCASARQDKHYEQYFGPGTRLTVT.

V gene TRBV25-1 combines with J gene TRBJ1-1; D remains unclear. The CDR3 has 13 residues. Trimming stripped 7 bases from V and 4 bases from J, with 13 bases between. Germline-derived CDR1 and CDR2 are MGHDK and SYGVNS. CDR3 nucleotides: TGTGCCAGCATCCTTCGCCTAACCACTGAAGCTTTCTTT. Translating gives CASILRLTTEAFF.

This clonotype was seen repeatedly, ten times or more. This sequence joins TRBV5-1 and TRBJ2-6; the D gene could be TRBD1 or TRBD2 (5 bases each). CDR1 is SGHRS, CDR2 YFSETQ, per germline. The CDR3 has 17 amino acids. The V gene lost 0 bases and the J gene lost 0 bases, with 10 bases spanning the gap. Written as DNA, the CDR3 is TGCGCCAGCAGCTTGGCGGGGCCTCGCTCTGGGGCCAACGTCCTGACTTTC. Its translation is CASSLAGPRSGANVLTF.

This clonotype was seen repeatedly, ten times or more. The chain combines TRBV10-3 with TRBJ2-1, with D perhaps matching TRBD1 or TRBD2 (6 bases each). The CDR3 extends over 16 amino acids. The V and J ends lost 3 bases and 4 bases respectively, with 16 bases between them. Germline-derived CDR1 and CDR2 are ENHRY and SYGVKD. For the CDR3, the DNA is TGTGCCATCAGTGATGAATTGAGAGGGGGGTACAATGAGCAGTTCTTC. It encodes CAISDELRGGYNEQFF.

This clonotype was seen only a few times. The genes are TRBV2 and TRBJ2-5; D is possibly TRBD1 or TRBD2 (6 bases each). The CDR3 extends over 14 amino acids. Germline V gene sequence: CDR1 SNHLY, CDR2 FYNNEI. The V gene lost 2 bases and the J gene lost 8 bases, with 15 bases spanning the gap. The CDR3 DNA is TGTGCCAGCAGTGAACAGGGGCCGGGGGAAACCCAGTACTTC. Amino acid sequence: CASSEQGPGETQYF. The variable domain in full, with the rest retrieved from reference TRBV2 and TRBJ2-5, is EPEVTQTPSHQVTQMGQEVILRCVPISNHLYFYWYRQILGQKVEFLVSFYNNEISEKSEIFDDQFSVERPDGSNFTLKIRSTKLEDSAMYFCASSEQGPGETQYFGPGTRLLVL.

This clonotype was counted at least ten times. The chain joins TRBV15 to TRBJ2-7, with 9 bases fitting TRBD2. V shed 0 bases, J shed 1 base, and the junction held 13 bases outside the gene matches. There are 19 residues in the CDR3. The germline CDR1 and CDR2 sequences are LNHNV and YYDKDF (reference sequence). CDR3 amino acids: CATSRDTSGFFGFSYEQYF. The CDR3 region has the DNA TGTGCCACCAGCAGAGATACTAGCGGGTTCTTTGGCTTTTCCTACGAGCAGTACTTC.